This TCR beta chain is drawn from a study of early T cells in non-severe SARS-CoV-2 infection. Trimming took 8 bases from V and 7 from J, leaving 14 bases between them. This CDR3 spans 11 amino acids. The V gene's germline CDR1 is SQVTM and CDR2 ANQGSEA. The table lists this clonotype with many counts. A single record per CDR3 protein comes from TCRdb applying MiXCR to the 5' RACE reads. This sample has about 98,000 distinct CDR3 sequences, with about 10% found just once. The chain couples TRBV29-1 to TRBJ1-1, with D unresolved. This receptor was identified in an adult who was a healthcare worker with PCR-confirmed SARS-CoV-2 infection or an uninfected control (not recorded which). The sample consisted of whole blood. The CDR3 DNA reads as TGCAGCCCTGAAGGACCGGATGAAGCTTTCTTT. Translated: CSPEGPDEAFF.